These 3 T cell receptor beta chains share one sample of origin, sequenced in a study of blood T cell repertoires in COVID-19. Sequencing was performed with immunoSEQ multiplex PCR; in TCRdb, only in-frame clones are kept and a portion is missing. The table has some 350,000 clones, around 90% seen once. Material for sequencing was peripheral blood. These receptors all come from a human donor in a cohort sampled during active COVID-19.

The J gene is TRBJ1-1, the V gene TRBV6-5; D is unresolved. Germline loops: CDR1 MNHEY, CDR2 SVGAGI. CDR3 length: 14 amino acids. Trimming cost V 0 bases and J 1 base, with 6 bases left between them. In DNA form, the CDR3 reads TGTGCCAGCAGTTACTCTCAGGCGAACACTGAAGCTTTCTTT. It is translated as CASSYSQANTEAFF.

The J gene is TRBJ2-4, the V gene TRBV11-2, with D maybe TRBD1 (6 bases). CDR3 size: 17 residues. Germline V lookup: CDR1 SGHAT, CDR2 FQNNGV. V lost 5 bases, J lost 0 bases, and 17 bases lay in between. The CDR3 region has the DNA TGTGCCAGCAGCCTAAGGGGGACATACCTAGCCAAAAACATTCAGTACTTC. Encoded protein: CASSLRGTYLAKNIQYF. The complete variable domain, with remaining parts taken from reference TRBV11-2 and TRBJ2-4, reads EAGVAQSPRYKIIEKRQSVAFWCNPISGHATLYWYQQILGQGPKLLIQFQNNGVVDDSQLPKDRFSAERLKGVDSTLKIQPAKLEDSAVYLCASSLRGTYLAKNIQYFGAGTRLSVL.

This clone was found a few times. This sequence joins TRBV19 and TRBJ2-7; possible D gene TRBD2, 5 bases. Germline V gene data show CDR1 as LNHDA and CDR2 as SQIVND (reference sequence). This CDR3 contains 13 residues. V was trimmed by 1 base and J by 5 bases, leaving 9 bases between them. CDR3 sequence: CASSIGRVDEQYF. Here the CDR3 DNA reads TGTGCCAGTAGTATAGGGCGGGTCGACGAGCAGTACTTC.